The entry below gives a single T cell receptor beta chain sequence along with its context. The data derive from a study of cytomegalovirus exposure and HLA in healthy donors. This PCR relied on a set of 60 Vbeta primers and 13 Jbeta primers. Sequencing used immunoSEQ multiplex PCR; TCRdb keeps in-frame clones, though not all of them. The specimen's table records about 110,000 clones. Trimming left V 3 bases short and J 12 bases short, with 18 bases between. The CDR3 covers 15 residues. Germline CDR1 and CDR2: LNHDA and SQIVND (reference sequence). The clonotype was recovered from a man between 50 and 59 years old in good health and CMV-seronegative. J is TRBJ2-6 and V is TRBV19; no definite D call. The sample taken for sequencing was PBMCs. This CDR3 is CASSITRHGKSVLTF. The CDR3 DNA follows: TGTGCCAGTAGTATCACCCGTCACGGTAAAAGCGTCCTGACTTTC.